These T cell receptor beta chains were read from a single sample in a study of identical twins. TCRdb passed the 5' RACE reads through MiXCR, listing each CDR3 protein once. Counted here are about 520,000 distinct CDR3 sequences, roughly a fifth occurring once; the ten biggest clones make up under 0.95%. These data also formed part of another study, on T cells expressing NK-cell markers.

The sequenced sample consisted of CD4+ T cells sorted from blood. The source is a woman between 18 and 30 years old in good health. The CDR3 runs from the conserved cysteine through the conserved F or W. D genes are given only for firm matches. The size field is filled for only some rows; it gives once, few, many or a size class.

d_gene	len	abundance	v_gene	j_gene	CDR3nt	CDR3aa
-	12	many	TRBV7-2	TRBJ2-5	TGTGCCAGCAGCTCGCCGTATCAGACCCAGTACTTC	CASSSPYQTQYF
-	13	few	TRBV20-1	TRBJ1-1	TGCAGTGCTAGAAGAATCGTGAACACTGAAGCTTTCTTT	CSARRIVNTEAFF
-	12	-	TRBV6-6	TRBJ1-1	TGTGCCAGCAGTTATAACGGCATTGAAGCTTTCTTT	CASSYNGIEAFF
TRBD1	14	few	TRBV20-1	TRBJ1-2	TGCAGTGCTAGAGATGGGACAGGGAGGTATGGCTACACCTTC	CSARDGTGRYGYTF
TRBD2	16	-	TRBV6-5	TRBJ2-1	TGTGCCAGCAGTTATCACGTCCTGGCGGGGGGGGATGAGCAGTTCTTC	CASSYHVLAGGDEQFF
-	14	few	TRBV20-1	TRBJ2-3	TGCAGTGCTAGAGATCAAACGAGCTCAGATACGCAGTATTTT	CSARDQTSSDTQYF
-	11	-	TRBV25-1	TRBJ1-2	TGTGCCAGCAGCGCAGAGGGTGGCTACACCTTC	CASSAEGGYTF
TRBD2	16	many	TRBV20-1	TRBJ2-7	TGCAGTGCTAGAGATCAACTAGCGGGTCTCTCCTACGAGCAGTACTTC	CSARDQLAGLSYEQYF
-	13	-	TRBV12-3/TRBV12-4	TRBJ2-7	TGTGCCAGCACCTCAACCGGACCCGTGGAGCAGTACTTC	CASTSTGPVEQYF
-	16	few	TRBV15	TRBJ1-3	TGTGCCACCAGCAGGGACCCCCGGATCTCTGGAAACACCATATATTTT	CATSRDPRISGNTIYF
-	15	-	TRBV29-1	TRBJ2-3	TGCAGCGTTACCCGGTACGACACCTCCGCACATACGCAGTATTTT	CSVTRYDTSAHTQYF
-	14	few	TRBV5-1	TRBJ1-2	TGCGCCAGCAGCTTGGCGGGACTTAGAGATGGCTACACCTTC	CASSLAGLRDGYTF
-	15	-	TRBV25-1	TRBJ2-3	TGTGCCAGCAAAGGAGATCTGGGTTTCACAGATACGCAGTATTTT	CASKGDLGFTDTQYF
TRBD2	14	few	TRBV20-1	TRBJ2-7	TGCAGTGCTAGAGGGTCGGCTAGCGGGTACGAGCAGTACTTC	CSARGSASGYEQYF
-	14	-	TRBV20-1	TRBJ2-7	TGCAGTGCTAGTGAAGGGACACAAACCTACGAGCAGTACTTC	CSASEGTQTYEQYF
-	17	few	TRBV6-2/TRBV6-3	TRBJ2-1	TGTGCCAGCAGTTACCCCCTACGGGAGATAAGGGTGAATGAGCAGTTCTTC	CASSYPLREIRVNEQFF
-	12	-	TRBV28	TRBJ1-2	TGTGCCAGCTGCAGGGGAGGCTATGGCTACACCTTC	CASCRGGYGYTF
TRBD1	14	-	TRBV20-1	TRBJ2-5	TGCAGTGCTAGAGATCCCAGGGGGCAAGAGACCCAGTACTTC	CSARDPRGQETQYF
TRBD2	17	few	TRBV20-1	TRBJ2-5	TGCAGTGCTAGGACTAGCGGGGGGGCCGGAGACCAAGAGACCCAGTACTTC	CSARTSGGAGDQETQYF
TRBD1	13	few	TRBV20-1	TRBJ2-7	TGCAGTGCTTACTGGACAGGGTCCAACGAGCAGTACTTC	CSAYWTGSNEQYF
-	18	-	TRBV6-5	TRBJ2-3	TGTGCCAGCAGTTACTCGACTAGTGGGACTGCGGGCACAGATACGCAGTATTTT	CASSYSTSGTAGTDTQYF
-	11	-	TRBV20-1	TRBJ2-1	TGCAGTGCTACTCACAGACAGCTTAGGTTCTTC	CSATHRQLRFF
-	12	few	TRBV9	TRBJ1-1	TGTGCCAGCAGCGGACAACAGACTGAAGCTTTCTTT	CASSGQQTEAFF
TRBD1	15	-	TRBV5-1	TRBJ1-1	TGCGCCAGCAGCTCCCAGGGGGCGATGAACACTGAAGCTTTCTTT	CASSSQGAMNTEAFF
-	14	few	TRBV27	TRBJ2-3	TGTGCCAGCTCTACCTTGAGGGGCACAGATACGCAGTATTTT	CASSTLRGTDTQYF
-	15	-	TRBV12-3/TRBV12-4	TRBJ2-3	TGTGCCAGCAGTAACCGGGGACCAGGCACAGATACGCAGTATTTT	CASSNRGPGTDTQYF
-	15	few	TRBV21-1	TRBJ2-3	TGTGCCAGCAGCAAAGTCCATCCGGGAACCCGTACGCAGTATTTT	CASSKVHPGTRTQYF
TRBD1	14	few	TRBV29-1	TRBJ2-1	TGCAGCTCGGGGCGGGGACAGGGGGGGAATGAGCAGTTCTTC	CSSGRGQGGNEQFF
-	15	-	TRBV6-2/TRBV6-3	TRBJ1-4	TGTGCCAGCAGTTCCGCCGGGGCCAATAATGAAAAACTGTTTTTT	CASSSAGANNEKLFF
-	14	few	TRBV7-2	TRBJ2-7	TGTGCCAGCAGCTGGAGGGACTTCTCCTACGAGCAGTACTTC	CASSWRDFSYEQYF
TRBD1	15	few	TRBV14	TRBJ1-1	TGTGCCAGCAGCCGGGACAGGGAGTCGAGAACTGAAGCTTTCTTT	CASSRDRESRTEAFF
-	15	-	TRBV9	TRBJ1-6	TGTGCCAGCAGCCAAACCCAAGGGATCGGGTCACCCCTCCACTTT	CASSQTQGIGSPLHF
TRBD2	16	few	TRBV3-1	TRBJ2-1	TGTGCCAGCAGCCAAGAGGGAGCGGGATTTTACAATGAGCAGTTCTTC	CASSQEGAGFYNEQFF
-	14	-	TRBV6-4	TRBJ2-3	TGTGCCAGCAGTGAGCGGGGAAGCACAGATACGCAGTATTTT	CASSERGSTDTQYF
TRBD1	15	few	TRBV10-3	TRBJ2-7	TGTGCCATCAGTGAGGGGGACAGAGGGTCCTACGAGCAGTACTTC	CAISEGDRGSYEQYF
TRBD1	14	-	TRBV28	TRBJ2-5	TGTGCCAGCAGGACAGGGGGCAGCGGGGAGACCCAGTACTTC	CASRTGGSGETQYF
-	15	-	TRBV6-1	TRBJ2-3	TGTGCCAGCACCCCAGCGGGGACATCCACAGATACGCAGTATTTT	CASTPAGTSTDTQYF
TRBD2	18	-	TRBV27	TRBJ2-7	TGTGCCAGCAGTCCTAGACTAGCGGGACGATACTCCCCCTACGAGCAGTACTTC	CASSPRLAGRYSPYEQYF
-	13	few	TRBV20-1	TRBJ2-7	TGCAGTGCTAGAAACCGACTCTCCTACGAGCAGTACTTC	CSARNRLSYEQYF
-	13	few	TRBV29-1	TRBJ2-5	TGCAGCGTTGAACGGCAGCGCCAAGAGACCCAGTACTTC	CSVERQRQETQYF
-	12	-	TRBV11-2	TRBJ1-4	TGTGCCAGCAGCTTAGATGAAAGGCGACTGTTTTTT	CASSLDERRLFF